These 2 T cell receptor beta chains originate from one sample sequenced in a study of Ad26.COV2.S vaccination and SARS-CoV-2 variants (dated by TCRdb to about 2021). Reading the label with the study, this specimen's treatment or condition is: around 19 received Ad26.COV2.S at low or high dose, single or two shots; about 5 received placebo; per-sample allocation not given. Repertoires of vaccine and placebo recipients were sequenced from samples taken on day 63 after the first injection. Libraries were made using the immunoSEQ multiplex PCR assay. In its TCRdb copy, this immuneACCESS table keeps in-frame sequences only and misses some clones. Where compared with another copy, unresolved V genes explain less than half of these, and the others have no known cause. The sample contains roughly 500,000 clones, around nine tenths of them found a single time. The ten largest clonotypes hold around 13% of the sample.

Here the sequenced sample was peripheral blood, taken in a trial of Ad26.COV2.S vaccine versus placebo. These receptors came from a person between 18 and 59 years old who received the Ad26.COV2.S COVID-19 vaccine or a placebo.

The chain couples TRBV19 to TRBJ1-1; D not certain. The CDR3 runs 14 residues. CDR1 is LNHDA and CDR2 is SQIVND in the germline V gene (reference sequence). V dropped 3 bases and J dropped 7 bases, with 15 bases sitting between them. CDR3 sequence: CASSIFAEPLEAFF. CDR3 DNA: TGTGCCAGTAGTATCTTTGCAGAACCTCTTGAAGCTTTCTTT.

Regarding this clone: Mismatch with germline at one junction end may stem from a read error. J is TRBJ1-3 and V is TRBV7-2; 7 bases match TRBD1. The CDR3 covers 17 residues. Germline CDR1 SGHTA, CDR2 FQGNSA. DNA of the CDR3: TGTGCCAGCAGCTTAGCGGGGACAGCCAAAACTGGGAACACCATATATTTT. This sequence encodes CASSLAGTAKTGNTIYF.